Following are 2 T cell receptor beta chains from one sample sequenced in a study of identifying expanded T cells in peripheral blood. Data came from immunoSEQ multiplex PCR; TCRdb stores just in-frame clones and leaves some out. Of approximately 85,000 clones in the sample, approximately 90% are singletons; the top ten hold around 20%. Sequenced sample: blood. These receptors all come from a person aged 18 to 70 in good health.

The chain employs TRBV27 and TRBJ1-2; the D gene is possibly TRBD1 (6 bases). CDR3 length: 15 amino acids. Per the germline V gene, CDR1 is MNHEY and CDR2 is SMNVEV (reference sequence). V was pared by 4 bases and J by 7 bases, with 19 bases between. For the CDR3, the DNA is TGTGCCAGCAGTTATACAGGGTTCCCGTCGGCTGGCTACACCTTC. Its protein product is CASSYTGFPSAGYTF.

CDR3 bases: TGTGCCAGCAGTCTCGTCGGGGGTGACGGGTCACCCCTCCACTTT. This sequence encodes CASSLVGGDGSPLHF. The chain carries TRBV6-6 and TRBJ1-6, with D possibly being TRBD1 (5 bases). V was trimmed by 5 bases and J by 10 bases, leaving 18 bases between them. This CDR3 spans 15 amino acids. Germline CDR1 reads MNHNY; CDR2 reads SVGAGI (reference sequence).